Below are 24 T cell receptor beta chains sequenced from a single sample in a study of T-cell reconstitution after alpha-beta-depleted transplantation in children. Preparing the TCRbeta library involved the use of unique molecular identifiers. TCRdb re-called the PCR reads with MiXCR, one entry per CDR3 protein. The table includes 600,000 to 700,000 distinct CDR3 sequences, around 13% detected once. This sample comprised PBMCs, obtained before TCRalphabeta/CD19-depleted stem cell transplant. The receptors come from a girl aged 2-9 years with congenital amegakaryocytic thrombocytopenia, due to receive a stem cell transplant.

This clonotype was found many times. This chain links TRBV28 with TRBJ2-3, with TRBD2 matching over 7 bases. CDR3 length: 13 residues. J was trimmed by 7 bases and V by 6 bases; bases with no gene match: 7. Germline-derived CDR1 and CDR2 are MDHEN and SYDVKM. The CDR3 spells CASRPGLSYTQYF. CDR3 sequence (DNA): TGTGCCAGCAGACCGGGACTATCTTATACGCAGTATTTT.

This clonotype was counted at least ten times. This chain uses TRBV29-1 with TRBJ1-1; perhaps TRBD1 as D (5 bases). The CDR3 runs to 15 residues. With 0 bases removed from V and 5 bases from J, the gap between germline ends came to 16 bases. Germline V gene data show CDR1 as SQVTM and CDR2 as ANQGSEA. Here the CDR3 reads CSVEDPLRGGTEAFF. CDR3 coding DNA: TGCAGCGTTGAAGACCCACTTAGGGGAGGGACTGAAGCTTTCTTT. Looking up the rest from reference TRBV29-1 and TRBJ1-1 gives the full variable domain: SAVISQKPSRDICQRGTSLTIQCQVDSQVTMMFWYRQQPGQSLTLIATANQGSEATYESGFVIDKFPISRPNLTFSTLTVSNMSPEDSSIYLCSVEDPLRGGTEAFFGQGTRLTVV.

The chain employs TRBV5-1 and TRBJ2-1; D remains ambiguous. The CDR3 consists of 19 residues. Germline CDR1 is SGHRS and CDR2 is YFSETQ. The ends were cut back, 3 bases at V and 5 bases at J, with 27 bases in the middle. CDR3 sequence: CASSSTPVDIAGEDNEQFF. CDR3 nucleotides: TGCGCCAGCAGCTCGACCCCGGTGGATATAGCCGGCGAGGACAATGAGCAGTTCTTC.

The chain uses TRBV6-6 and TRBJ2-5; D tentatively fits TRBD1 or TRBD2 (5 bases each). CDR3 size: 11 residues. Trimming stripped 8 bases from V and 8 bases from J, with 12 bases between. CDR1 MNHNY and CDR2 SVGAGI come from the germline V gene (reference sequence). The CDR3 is CASFGAGTQYF. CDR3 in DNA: TGTGCCAGCTTCGGGGCAGGTACCCAGTACTTC.

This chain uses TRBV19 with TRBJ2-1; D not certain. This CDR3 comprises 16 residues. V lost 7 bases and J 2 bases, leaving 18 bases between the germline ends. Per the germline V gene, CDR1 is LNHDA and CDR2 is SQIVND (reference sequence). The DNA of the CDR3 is TGTGCCAGTACCATCACCGGGTCATATGCCTACAATGAGCAGTTCTTC. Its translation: CASTITGSYAYNEQFF.

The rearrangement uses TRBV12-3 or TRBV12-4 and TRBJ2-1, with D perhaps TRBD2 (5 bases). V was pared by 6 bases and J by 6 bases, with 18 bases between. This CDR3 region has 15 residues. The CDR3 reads CASRPVVWESNEQFF. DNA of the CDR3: TGTGCCAGCAGGCCCGTTGTGTGGGAGAGCAATGAGCAGTTCTTC.

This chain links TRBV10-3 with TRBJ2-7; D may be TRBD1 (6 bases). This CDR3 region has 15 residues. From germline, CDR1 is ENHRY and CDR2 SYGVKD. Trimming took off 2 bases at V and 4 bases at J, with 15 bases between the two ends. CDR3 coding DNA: TGTGCCATCAGTGAGACAAGCTTTCAGGGGTACGAGCAGTACTTC. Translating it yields CAISETSFQGYEQYF.

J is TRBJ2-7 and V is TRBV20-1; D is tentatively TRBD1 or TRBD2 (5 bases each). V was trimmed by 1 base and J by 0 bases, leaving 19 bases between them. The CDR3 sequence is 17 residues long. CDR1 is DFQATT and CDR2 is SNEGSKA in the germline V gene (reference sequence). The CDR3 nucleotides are TGCAGTGCTAGAGTACCCTTTATGGGGGAGAGCTCCTACGAGCAGTACTTC. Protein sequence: CSARVPFMGESSYEQYF.

CDR3 protein: CASSLAGQGIDEQFF. The CDR3 nucleotides are TGTGCCAGCAGTTTAGCAGGACAGGGGATCGATGAGCAGTTCTTC. J is TRBJ2-1 and V is TRBV12-3 or TRBV12-4, with 9 bases lining up with TRBD1. Losses at the gene ends were 0 bases for V and 8 bases for J; bases not matched to a gene: 5. The CDR3 totals 15 residues.

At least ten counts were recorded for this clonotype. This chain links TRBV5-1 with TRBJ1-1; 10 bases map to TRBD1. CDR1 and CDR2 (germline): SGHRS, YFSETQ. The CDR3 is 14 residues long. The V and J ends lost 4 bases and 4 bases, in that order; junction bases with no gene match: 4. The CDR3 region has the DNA TGCGCCAGCAGCAGGGGACAGGGGATCACTGAAGCTTTCTTT. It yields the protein CASSRGQGITEAFF.

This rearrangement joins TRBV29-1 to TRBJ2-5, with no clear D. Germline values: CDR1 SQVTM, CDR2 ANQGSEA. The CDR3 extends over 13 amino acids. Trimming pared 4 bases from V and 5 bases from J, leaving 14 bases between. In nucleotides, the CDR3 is TGCAGCGTTGCGAACCCACCAAGGGAGACCCAGTACTTC. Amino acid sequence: CSVANPPRETQYF.

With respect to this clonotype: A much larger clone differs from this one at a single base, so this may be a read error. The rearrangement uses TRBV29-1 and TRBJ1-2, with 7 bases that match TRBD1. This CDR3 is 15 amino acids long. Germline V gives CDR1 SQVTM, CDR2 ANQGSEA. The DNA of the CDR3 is TGCAGCGTTGTCTCAACCGGGACAGCTAACTGTGGCTACACCTTC. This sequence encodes CSVVSTGTANCGYTF.

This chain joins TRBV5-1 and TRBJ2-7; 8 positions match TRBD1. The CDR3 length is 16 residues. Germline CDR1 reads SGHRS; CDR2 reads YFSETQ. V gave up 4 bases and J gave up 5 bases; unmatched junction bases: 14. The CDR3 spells CASSKWGQVRGDEQYF. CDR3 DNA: TGCGCCAGCAGCAAGTGGGGACAGGTGCGCGGTGACGAGCAGTACTTC.

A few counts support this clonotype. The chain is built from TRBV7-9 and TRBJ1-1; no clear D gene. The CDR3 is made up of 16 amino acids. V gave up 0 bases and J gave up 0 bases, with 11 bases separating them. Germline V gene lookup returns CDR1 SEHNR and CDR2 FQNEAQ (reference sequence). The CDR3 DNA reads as TGTGCCAGCAGCTTAGCGCGTGAAGGGTTGAACACTGAAGCTTTCTTT. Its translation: CASSLAREGLNTEAFF.

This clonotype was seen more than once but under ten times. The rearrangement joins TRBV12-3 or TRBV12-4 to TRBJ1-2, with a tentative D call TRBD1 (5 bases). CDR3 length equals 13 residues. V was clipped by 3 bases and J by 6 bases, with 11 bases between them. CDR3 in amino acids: CASSLMGPDGYTF. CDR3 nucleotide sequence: TGTGCCAGCAGTTTGATGGGACCCGATGGCTACACCTTC.

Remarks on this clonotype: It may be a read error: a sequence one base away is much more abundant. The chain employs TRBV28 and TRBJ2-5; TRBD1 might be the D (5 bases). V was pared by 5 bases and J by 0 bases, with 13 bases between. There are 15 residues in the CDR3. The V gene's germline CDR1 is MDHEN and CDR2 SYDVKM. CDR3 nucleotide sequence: TGTGCCAGCAGTACCCCATACAGGAACCAAGAGACCCAGTACTTC. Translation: CASSTPYRNQETQYF.

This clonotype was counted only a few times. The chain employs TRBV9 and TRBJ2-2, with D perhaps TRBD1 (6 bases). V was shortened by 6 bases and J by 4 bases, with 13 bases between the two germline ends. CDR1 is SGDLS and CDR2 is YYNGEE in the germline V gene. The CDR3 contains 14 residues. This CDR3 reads CASTNRAGTGELFF. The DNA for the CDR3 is TGTGCCAGCACAAACAGGGCAGGCACCGGGGAGCTGTTTTTT.

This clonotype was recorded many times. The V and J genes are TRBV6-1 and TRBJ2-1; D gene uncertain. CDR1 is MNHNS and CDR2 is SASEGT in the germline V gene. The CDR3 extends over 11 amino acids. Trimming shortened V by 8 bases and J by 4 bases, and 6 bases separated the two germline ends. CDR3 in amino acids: CASALYNEQFF. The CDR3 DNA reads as TGTGCCAGCGCACTTTACAATGAGCAGTTCTTC.

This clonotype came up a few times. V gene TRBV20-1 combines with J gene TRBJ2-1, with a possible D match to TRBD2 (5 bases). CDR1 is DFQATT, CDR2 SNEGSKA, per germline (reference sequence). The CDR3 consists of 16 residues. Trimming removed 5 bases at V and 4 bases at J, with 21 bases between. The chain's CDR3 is CSARQGLVVVYNEQFF. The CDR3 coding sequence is TGCAGTGCTCGACAAGGACTCGTGGTGGTATACAATGAGCAGTTCTTC.

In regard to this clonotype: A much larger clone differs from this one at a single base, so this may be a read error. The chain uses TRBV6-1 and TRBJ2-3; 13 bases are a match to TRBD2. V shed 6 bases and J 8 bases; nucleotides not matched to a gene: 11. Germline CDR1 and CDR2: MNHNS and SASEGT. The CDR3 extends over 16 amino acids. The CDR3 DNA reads TGTGCCAGCAGCCCGAAACTAGCGGGAGGGCCAATTACGCAGTATTTT. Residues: CASSPKLAGGPITQYF.

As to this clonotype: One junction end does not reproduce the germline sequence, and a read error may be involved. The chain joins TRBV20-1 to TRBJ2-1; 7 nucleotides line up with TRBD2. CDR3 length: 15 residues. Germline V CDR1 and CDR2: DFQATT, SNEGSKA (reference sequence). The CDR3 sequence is CCAPSLGEGRHEQFF. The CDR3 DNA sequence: TGCTGTGCTCCCTCCTTGGGGGAGGGCCGACATGAGCAGTTCTTC.

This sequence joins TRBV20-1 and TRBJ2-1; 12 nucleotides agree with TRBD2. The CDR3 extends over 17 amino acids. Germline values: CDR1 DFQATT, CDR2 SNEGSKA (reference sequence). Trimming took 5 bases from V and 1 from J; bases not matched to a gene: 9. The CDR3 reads CSAPQTSGRESYNEQFF. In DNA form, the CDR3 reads TGCAGTGCTCCCCAGACTAGCGGGAGAGAGTCCTACAATGAGCAGTTCTTC.

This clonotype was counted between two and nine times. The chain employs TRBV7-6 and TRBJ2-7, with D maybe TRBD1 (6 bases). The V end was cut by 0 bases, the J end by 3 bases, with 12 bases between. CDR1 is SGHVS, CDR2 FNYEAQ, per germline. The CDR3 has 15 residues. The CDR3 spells CASSLAAGVGYEQYF. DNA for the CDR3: TGTGCCAGCAGCTTAGCGGCAGGGGTAGGCTACGAGCAGTACTTC.

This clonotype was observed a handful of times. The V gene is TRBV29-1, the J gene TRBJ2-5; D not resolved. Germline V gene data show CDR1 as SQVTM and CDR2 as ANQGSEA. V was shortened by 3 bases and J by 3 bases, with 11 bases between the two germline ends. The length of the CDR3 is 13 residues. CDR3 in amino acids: CSVDFRLEETQYF. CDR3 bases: TGCAGCGTTGACTTTAGACTGGAAGAGACCCAGTACTTC.